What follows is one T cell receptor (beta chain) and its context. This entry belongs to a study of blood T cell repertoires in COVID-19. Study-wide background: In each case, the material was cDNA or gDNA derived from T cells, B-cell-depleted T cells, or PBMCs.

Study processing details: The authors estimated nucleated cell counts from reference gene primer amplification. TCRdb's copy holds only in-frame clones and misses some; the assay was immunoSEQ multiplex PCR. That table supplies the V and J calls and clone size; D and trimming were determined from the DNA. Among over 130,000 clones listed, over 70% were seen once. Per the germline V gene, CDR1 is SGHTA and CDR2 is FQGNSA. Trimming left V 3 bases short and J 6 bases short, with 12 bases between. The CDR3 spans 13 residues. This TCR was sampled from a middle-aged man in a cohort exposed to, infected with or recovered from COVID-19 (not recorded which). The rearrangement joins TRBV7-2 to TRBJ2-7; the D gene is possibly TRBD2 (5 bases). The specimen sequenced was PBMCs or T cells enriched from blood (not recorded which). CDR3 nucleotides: TGTGCCAGCAGCTTTAGTCGGGATCTCGAGCAGTACTTC. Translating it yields CASSFSRDLEQYF. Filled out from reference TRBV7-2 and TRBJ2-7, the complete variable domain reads GAGVSQSPSNKVTEKGKDVELRCDPISGHTALYWYRQSLGQGLEFLIYFQGNSAPDKSGLPSDRFSAERTGGSVSTLTIQRTQQEDSAVYLCASSFSRDLEQYFGPGTRLTVT.